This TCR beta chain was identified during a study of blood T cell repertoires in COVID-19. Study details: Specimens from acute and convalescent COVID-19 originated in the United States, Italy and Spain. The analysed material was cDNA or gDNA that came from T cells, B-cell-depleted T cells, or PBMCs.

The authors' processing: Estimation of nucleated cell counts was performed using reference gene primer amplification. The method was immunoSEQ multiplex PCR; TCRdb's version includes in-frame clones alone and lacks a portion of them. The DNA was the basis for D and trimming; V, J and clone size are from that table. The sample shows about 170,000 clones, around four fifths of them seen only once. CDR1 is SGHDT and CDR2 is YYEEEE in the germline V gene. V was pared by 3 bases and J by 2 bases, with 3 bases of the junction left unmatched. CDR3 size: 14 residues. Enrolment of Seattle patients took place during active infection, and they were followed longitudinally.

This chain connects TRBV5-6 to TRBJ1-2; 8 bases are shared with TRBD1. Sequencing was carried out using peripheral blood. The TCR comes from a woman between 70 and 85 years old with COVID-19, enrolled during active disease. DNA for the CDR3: TGTGCCAGCAGCTGGGGACAGGCCAACTATGGCTACACCTTC. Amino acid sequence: CASSWGQANYGYTF.